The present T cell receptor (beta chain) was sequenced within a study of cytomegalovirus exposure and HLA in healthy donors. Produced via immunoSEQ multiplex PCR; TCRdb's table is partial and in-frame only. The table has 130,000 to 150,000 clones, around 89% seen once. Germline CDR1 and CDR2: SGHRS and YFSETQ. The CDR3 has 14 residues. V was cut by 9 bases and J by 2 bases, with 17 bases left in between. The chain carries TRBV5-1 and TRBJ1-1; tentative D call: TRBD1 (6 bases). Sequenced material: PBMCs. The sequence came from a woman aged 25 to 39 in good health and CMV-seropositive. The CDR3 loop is CATARDIQNTEAFF. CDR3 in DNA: TGCGCCACCGCCCGGGACATACAAAACACTGAAGCTTTCTTT.